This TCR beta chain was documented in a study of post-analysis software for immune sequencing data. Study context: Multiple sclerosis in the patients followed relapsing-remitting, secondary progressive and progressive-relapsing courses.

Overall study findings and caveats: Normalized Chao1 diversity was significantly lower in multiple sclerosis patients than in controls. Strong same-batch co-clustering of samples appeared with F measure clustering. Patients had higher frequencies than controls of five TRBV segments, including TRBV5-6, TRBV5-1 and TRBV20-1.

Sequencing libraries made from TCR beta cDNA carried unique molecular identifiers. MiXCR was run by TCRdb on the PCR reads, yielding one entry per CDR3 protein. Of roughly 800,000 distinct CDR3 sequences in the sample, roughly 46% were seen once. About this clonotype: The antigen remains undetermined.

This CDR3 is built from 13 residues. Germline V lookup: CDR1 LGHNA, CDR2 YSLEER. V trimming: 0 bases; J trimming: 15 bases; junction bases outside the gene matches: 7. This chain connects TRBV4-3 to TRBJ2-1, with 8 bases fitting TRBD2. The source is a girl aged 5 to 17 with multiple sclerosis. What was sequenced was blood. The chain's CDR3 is CASSQDEGLVLFF. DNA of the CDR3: TGCGCCAGCAGCCAAGATGAGGGACTAGTTCTGTTCTTC.